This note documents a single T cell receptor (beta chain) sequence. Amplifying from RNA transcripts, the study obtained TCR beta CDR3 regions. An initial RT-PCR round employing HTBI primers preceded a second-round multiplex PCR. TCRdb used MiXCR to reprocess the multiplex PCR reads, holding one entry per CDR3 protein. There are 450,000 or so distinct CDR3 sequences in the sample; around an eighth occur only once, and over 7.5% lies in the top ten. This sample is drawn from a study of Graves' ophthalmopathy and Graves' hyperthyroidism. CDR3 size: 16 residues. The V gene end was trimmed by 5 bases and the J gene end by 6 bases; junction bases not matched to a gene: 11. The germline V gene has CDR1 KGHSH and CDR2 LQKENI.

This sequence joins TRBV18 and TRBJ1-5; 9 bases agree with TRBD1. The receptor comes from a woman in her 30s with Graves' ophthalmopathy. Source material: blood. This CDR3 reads CASSARTGDPPQPQHF. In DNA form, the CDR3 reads TGTGCCAGCTCAGCCAGGACAGGGGATCCCCCTCAGCCCCAGCATTTT. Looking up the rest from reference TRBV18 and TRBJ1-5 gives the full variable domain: NAGVMQNPRHLVRRRGQEARLRCSPMKGHSHVYWYRQLPEEGLKFMVYLQKENIIDESGMPKERFSAEFPKEGPSILRIQQVVRGDSAAYFCASSARTGDPPQPQHFGDGTRLSIL.